This T cell receptor (beta chain) was identified in a study of blood T cells in healthy people across ages. Study-wide points: Naive CD4+ cells and diversity were both higher in long-lived donors than in aged donors. Naive and antigen-experienced cells could not be conclusively compared, given unsorted PBMCs.

For this clonotype: Its specificity is not known. A much larger clone is a single base away; this may be a read error.

Total RNA, at least 5 micrograms per sample, came from PBMCs. Germline assignment: CDR1 SGHRS and CDR2 YFSETQ. The J segment lost 2 bases and the V segment lost 4 bases, leaving 5 bases of the junction unmatched. This CDR3 comprises 15 residues. A second 7 to 11 cycle PCR used barcoded and J-beta primers. All samples gave at least 2.5 million CDR3-containing paired-end reads. TCRdb analysed the 5' RACE reads with MiXCR anew, one entry per CDR3 protein. The sample records about 1,800,000 distinct CDR3 sequences, 28% being singletons. The V gene is TRBV5-1, the J gene TRBJ2-1, with TRBD1 matching 8 bases. Sequencing used blood. This TCR came from a woman in her twenties or thirties in good health. The CDR3 protein is CASSRTGRPYNEQFF. CDR3 nucleotide sequence: TGCGCCAGCAGCAGGACAGGGCGCCCCTACAATGAGCAGTTCTTC.